The subject of this entry is one T cell receptor (beta chain). The antigen remains undetermined. One end of the junction varies from germline; a read error may be responsible. This record belongs to a study of T cells in Graves' hyperthyroidism and ophthalmopathy. Study results and caveats: Median prediction lead before ophthalmopathy onset was about 6.7 months with the model. A model built on 13 V-J features separated ophthalmopathy from stable hyperthyroidism.

Newly diagnosed patients aged 18 to 65 had hyperthyroidism of under 2 months' duration. Together with thyroid ultrasound, orbital computed tomography, serum thyroxine and TRAb, clinical symptoms were used for diagnoses. From RNA transcripts, TCR beta CDR3 regions were amplified. Using the HTBI primer set, a first-round RT-PCR was run on the TCR CDR3. TCRdb re-derived calls from the multiplex PCR reads in MiXCR, one entry per CDR3 protein. The repertoire holds more than 500,000 distinct CDR3 sequences, with roughly 15% as singletons. CDR3 size: 14 residues. Germline CDR1 reads MNHEY; CDR2 reads SMNVEV (reference sequence).

The genes are TRBV27 and TRBJ2-2; TRBD2 might be the D (5 bases). Sequenced material: blood. The origin of this receptor is a young woman with Graves' hyperthyroidism. The CDR3 sequence is CASSLFAVTGELLF. For the CDR3, the DNA is TGTGCCAGCAGTTTATTCGCGGTAACCGGGGAGCTGCTTTTT.